The 5 T cell receptor beta chains presented below share a single source sample, sequenced in a study of post-analysis software for immune sequencing data. Their target antigens are unknown. Study-wide findings and caveats: Patients used about five TRBV segments, including TRBV5-6, TRBV5-1 and TRBV20-1, more often than controls.

Each TCR beta cDNA library carried unique molecular identifiers. MiXCR, run by TCRdb on the PCR reads, gives a single entry per CDR3 protein. Seen here are 750,000 to 950,000 distinct CDR3 sequences, 46% observed once, and the top ten hold approximately 4.4%. The sample consisted of blood. The receptors stem from a girl aged 5-17 years with multiple sclerosis.

The chain combines TRBV29-1 with TRBJ2-5, with TRBD1 matching over 11 bases. Trimming took 5 bases from V and 5 from J; bases not matched to a gene: 7. Germline V gives CDR1 SQVTM, CDR2 ANQGSEA. CDR3 length equals 14 residues. CDR3 nucleotides: TGCAGCGTTCAAAGGACAGGGGGCAGTGAGACCCAGTACTTC. As protein: CSVQRTGGSETQYF.

This clonotype has just a few counts. Since a much larger clone is just one base distant, this may be a read error. The V and J genes are TRBV7-9 and TRBJ2-7; 7 bases match TRBD1. CDR3 length equals 15 residues. J lost 7 bases, V lost 5 bases, and 14 bases had no gene match. Germline CDR1 SEHNR, CDR2 FQNEAQ (reference sequence). CDR3 bases: TGTGCCAGCAGCCAACGGGACAGTATCTACAATGAGCAGTACTTC. Its protein product is CASSQRDSIYNEQYF.

The J gene is TRBJ2-7, the V gene TRBV12-3 or TRBV12-4; 7 nucleotides line up with TRBD1. Trimming cost V 6 bases and J 2 bases; bases outside gene matches: 7. This CDR3 is built from 14 residues. In DNA, the CDR3 is TGTGCCAGCAGGTCCGGGACAGCCGCCTACGAGCAGTACTTC. This translates into CASRSGTAAYEQYF.

V and J are TRBV9 and TRBJ2-1, with no clear D. This CDR3 is built from 15 residues. With 4 bases removed from V and 9 bases from J, the gap between germline ends came to 20 bases. From germline, CDR1 is SGDLS and CDR2 YYNGEE. In DNA, the CDR3 is TGTGCCAGCAGCACGGGCGAGCTGGCCTTGGGTGAGCAGTTCTTC. It is translated as CASSTGELALGEQFF.

There are a few counts of this clonotype. The gene calls are TRBV5-1 and TRBJ2-5; D unresolved. The CDR3 totals 14 residues. CDR1 SGHRS and CDR2 YFSETQ come from the germline V gene. Trimming took 2 bases from V and 3 from J, leaving 11 bases between them. The CDR3 nucleotides are TGCGCCAGCAGCTTTCCGGAACTTGAAGAGACCCAGTACTTC. Translation gives CASSFPELEETQYF.